The rows below give T cell receptor beta chains drawn from one sample of a study of blood T cell repertoires in COVID-19. Produced via immunoSEQ multiplex PCR; TCRdb's table is partial and in-frame only. The sample lists about 98,000 clones, 75% to 85% occurring once. The sequenced sample was peripheral blood. The receptors shown here come from an older man with acute or convalescent COVID-19. Each CDR3 is given with its conserved first and last residue. D genes are given only for firm matches. Clone size is stated in some rows and not others, as once, few, many or a class when expanded.

cdr3_nt cdr3_aa d_call v_call clone_size j_call
TGCAGCGTTGCGGAGGGTACGAACACTGAAGCTTTCTTT CSVAEGTNTEAFF - TRBV29-1 - TRBJ1-1
TGTGCCAGCAGTTTAGCGGGAGGCTCGTACAATGAGCAGTTCTTC CASSLAGGSYNEQFF TRBD2 TRBV2 few TRBJ2-1
TGTGCCAGCAGCTCCGGGGGGAACTCCTACGAGCAGTACTTC CASSSGGNSYEQYF TRBD2 TRBV5-4 - TRBJ2-7
TGCGCCAGCAGCCAAGTCTTTGCAGTAACGAGGATCGGTGAAGCTTTCTTT CASSQVFAVTRIGEAFF - TRBV4-1 few TRBJ1-1
TGCGCCAGCGGGTTGCAGGCTGATACGCAGTATTTT CASGLQADTQYF - TRBV5-1 - TRBJ2-3
TGTGCCAGCAGTTGGAGGACTAGTTCCAATGAGCAGTTCTTC CASSWRTSSNEQFF TRBD2 TRBV6-5 once TRBJ2-1
TGTGCCAGCAGCCAAGAGGGCCGTACAGATACGCAGTATTTT CASSQEGRTDTQYF - TRBV3-1/TRBV3-2 - TRBJ2-3
TGTGCCAGCAGCCCGGGACAGACAAGGAACATTCAGTACTTC CASSPGQTRNIQYF TRBD1 TRBV5-4 - TRBJ2-4
TGTGCCAGCAGCCCCCAAGGGACAGGGGGTAGTGAGCAGTTCTTC CASSPQGTGGSEQFF TRBD1 TRBV7-3 - TRBJ2-1
TGTGCCAGCACCAAGGGGGACTCACCCCTCCACTTT CASTKGDSPLHF - TRBV9 - TRBJ1-6
TGTGCCAGCAGTTCTACAGGGACTGGAAACACCATATATTTT CASSSTGTGNTIYF - TRBV28 - TRBJ1-3
TGTGCCAGCAGCTCCGGGTCCACCAACCCTAGCACAGATACGCAGTATTTT CASSSGSTNPSTDTQYF - TRBV5-4 - TRBJ2-3
TGTGCCAGCAACCCAAAGCCACCGGGGGATTTT CASNPKPPGDF - TRBV7-9 - TRBJ2-3
TGTGCCACCAGCAATGGGCGGGGTGGAAACACCATATATTTT CATSNGRGGNTIYF - TRBV15 - TRBJ1-3
TGTGCCTGGAGGCAGGGGGCCAGCACAGATACGCAGTATTTT CAWRQGASTDTQYF TRBD1 TRBV30 - TRBJ2-3
TGTGCCAGCGGTTTGCCAGGGCGGTCCAGCTCCTACAATGAGCAGTTCTTC CASGLPGRSSSYNEQFF - TRBV7-2 - TRBJ2-1
TGTGCCAGCAGTTTATATATGAACACTGAAGCTTTCTTT CASSLYMNTEAFF - TRBV12-3/TRBV12-4 once TRBJ1-1
TGTGCCAGTAGTGCTTCCGGGAAGAACACTGAAGCTTTCTTT CASSASGKNTEAFF - TRBV19 few TRBJ1-1
TGTGCCAGCAGTAGCTTCTATGGCTACACCTTC CASSSFYGYTF - TRBV28 - TRBJ1-2
TGTGCCAGCAGCCCTGGGGGACACTTCCAAGAGACCCAGTACTTC CASSPGGHFQETQYF - TRBV11-2 - TRBJ2-5
TGTGCCGTCGGACTAGCGGGAAGGGAGACCCAGTACTTC CAVGLAGRETQYF TRBD2 TRBV24-1 - TRBJ2-5
TGTGCCAGCAGCCAACTACAGGGGGCTAGTTCACCCCTCCACTTT CASSQLQGASSPLHF TRBD1 TRBV3-1/TRBV3-2 few TRBJ1-6
TGTGCCAGCAGTTCCCGGGACAGGGGTCCCTATGGCTACACCTTC CASSSRDRGPYGYTF TRBD1 TRBV27 few TRBJ1-2
TGTGCCAGCAAAACGTCCGGCGGGGGCTATGGCTACACCTTC CASKTSGGGYGYTF - TRBV28 few TRBJ1-2
TGTGCCAGCAAATGGAGCGGTGTTTTGAGAACAAACAATGAGCAGTTCTTC CASKWSGVLRTNNEQFF - TRBV28 - TRBJ2-1
TGTGCCAGCAGACCGTCTAGCTCCTACGAGCAGTACTTC CASRPSSSYEQYF - TRBV7-2 few TRBJ2-7
TGTGCCAGCAGCTTATCACAGGGCCCACAAGGCTACACCTTC CASSLSQGPQGYTF - TRBV7-8 - TRBJ1-2
TGCGCCAGCGGCATCAATGAGCAGTTCTTC CASGINEQFF - TRBV4-1 - TRBJ2-1
TGTGCCAGCGGGACAGGGAGGAGGACCGGGGAGCTGTTTTTT CASGTGRRTGELFF TRBD1 TRBV5-8 - TRBJ2-2
TGTGCCAGCAGCTCTGGAGGAGGGATCACTAGCACAGATACGCAGTATTTT CASSSGGGITSTDTQYF - TRBV7-3 few TRBJ2-3
TGTGCCAGCAGCTCCCGTGATAGCGGGCCCTCCTACGAGCAGTACTTC CASSSRDSGPSYEQYF TRBD2 TRBV7-2 - TRBJ2-7
TGTGCCAGCAGTCCGTGGACAGGGGATGAAAAACTGTTTTTT CASSPWTGDEKLFF TRBD1 TRBV28 - TRBJ1-4
TGTGCCAGCTCACCAACGGCAGGGCTGGATTCACCCCTCCACTTT CASSPTAGLDSPLHF - TRBV18 few TRBJ1-6
TGTGCCAGCAGGCTCCGGGGAGTGGGCTCCTACGAGCAGTACTTC CASRLRGVGSYEQYF - TRBV2 - TRBJ2-7
TGTGCCAGCAGTGACGGTATCCGGGACTACCAAGAGACCCAGTACTTC CASSDGIRDYQETQYF - TRBV25-1 - TRBJ2-5
TGTGCCAGCAGCTTGGCCAATAATTCACCCCTCCACTTT CASSLANNSPLHF - TRBV13 - TRBJ1-6
TGCGCCAGCAGCCAAGATGGCGGGGGGTCCTACGAGCAGTACTTC CASSQDGGGSYEQYF TRBD2 TRBV4-1 - TRBJ2-7
TGTGCCACCAGCCCAGAGGGACAGACCTATCAGCCCCAGCATTTT CATSPEGQTYQPQHF TRBD1 TRBV15 few TRBJ1-5
TGTGCCTGGAGTGGACTAAGCAATAATTCACCCCTCCACTTT CAWSGLSNNSPLHF - TRBV30 - TRBJ1-6
TGCGCCAGCAGCTCCCAGGGGGCAGATAATTCACCCCTCCACTTT CASSSQGADNSPLHF TRBD1 TRBV5-1 once TRBJ1-6
TGTGCCAGCAGCTCCGCGGGATCGATACCCTTGGAGCAGTACTTC CASSSAGSIPLEQYF - TRBV7-2 - TRBJ2-7
TGTGCCAGCAGCTCTACGCGACTAGCGGGAGCGGAGACCCAGTACTTC CASSSTRLAGAETQYF TRBD2 TRBV9 - TRBJ2-5
TGTGCCAGCAGTGAACTGGGGAGTAAGGCCAAAAACATTCAGTACTTC CASSELGSKAKNIQYF - TRBV25-1 - TRBJ2-4
TGTGCCAGCAGCTCTACGGGGGGATCACCCCTCCACTTT CASSSTGGSPLHF - TRBV7-9 few TRBJ1-6
TGTGCCAGTAGACCGCAGGGGCGGAAAAACATTCAGTACTTC CASRPQGRKNIQYF - TRBV19 few TRBJ2-4
TGTGCCAGCAGTTCCCGACAGGGTGGGGACACTGAAGCTTTCTTT CASSSRQGGDTEAFF TRBD1 TRBV27 - TRBJ1-1
TGTGCCAGCAGCCCCAGGACAGGCCACTACGAGCAGTACTTC CASSPRTGHYEQYF TRBD1 TRBV7-9 - TRBJ2-7
TGTGCCAACGGGGGGGCCTCCAAAGAAAACTATGGCTACACCTTC CANGGASKENYGYTF - TRBV2 few TRBJ1-2
TGTGCCAGCAGCCTCCTGACAGACGCAAATCAGCCCCAGCATTTT CASSLLTDANQPQHF - TRBV6-2/TRBV6-3 - TRBJ1-5
TGTGCCAGCAGAACGGACTCCCACAATGAGCAGTTCTTC CASRTDSHNEQFF - TRBV5-4 - TRBJ2-1